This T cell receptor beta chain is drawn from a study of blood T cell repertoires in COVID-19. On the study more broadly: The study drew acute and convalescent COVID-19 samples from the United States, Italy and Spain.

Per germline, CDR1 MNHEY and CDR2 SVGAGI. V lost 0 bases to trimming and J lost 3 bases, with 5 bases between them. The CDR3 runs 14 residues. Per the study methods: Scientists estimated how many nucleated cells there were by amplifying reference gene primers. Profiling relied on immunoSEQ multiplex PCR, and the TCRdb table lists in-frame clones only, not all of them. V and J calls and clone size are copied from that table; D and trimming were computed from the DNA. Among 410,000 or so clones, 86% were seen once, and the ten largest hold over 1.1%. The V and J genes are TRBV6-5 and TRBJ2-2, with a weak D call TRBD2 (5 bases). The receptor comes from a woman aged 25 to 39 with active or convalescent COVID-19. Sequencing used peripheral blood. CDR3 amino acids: CASSYSRDTGELFF. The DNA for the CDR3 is TGTGCCAGCAGTTACTCGAGGGACACCGGGGAGCTGTTTTTT.